Each of the 2 T cell receptor beta chains below was sequenced from the same sample in a study of glioma-infiltrating T cells (dated by TCRdb to 2016 to 2017). The instrument was an Illumina MiSeq. The iRepertoire nested amplicon-rescue multiplex PCR (arm-PCR) platform was used to amplify TCR alpha and beta CDR3 regions from RNA. The public reads were reprocessed in TCRdb via fastp at Q25 and MiXCR, keeping in-frame beta chains. Every distinct CDR3 protein forms one entry, paired with its most common genes and DNA. This sample comprises more than 350,000 distinct CDR3 sequences, approximately 42% of them detected only once. 12% of the sample goes to the ten largest clones. Material: glioma tissue, nonneoplastic brain tissue, or PBMCs (not recorded which). The receptors shown here come from a human donor with low-grade glioma or glioblastoma, undergoing nonglioma brain surgery, or in good health (not recorded which).

About this clonotype: The junction and the germline gene differ at one end; a read error may be behind it. The J gene is TRBJ2-7, the V gene TRBV2; no reliable D call. The CDR3 extends over 12 amino acids. The germline V gene encodes CDR1 SNHLY and CDR2 FYNNEI. CDR3 sequence reads: CASSEEPYEQYF. CDR3 nucleotide sequence: TGTGCCAGCAGCGAAGAACCATACGAGCAGTACTTC.

The chain carries TRBV5-8 and TRBJ2-7, with no clear D. The V gene lost 5 bases and the J gene lost 3 bases, with 6 bases spanning the gap. The CDR3 extends over 11 amino acids. Germline CDR1 reads SGHTS; CDR2 reads YDEGEE. CDR3 coding DNA: TGTGCCAGCAGGTCGGACTACGAGCAGTACTTC. Translation: CASRSDYEQYF.